This TCR beta chain was identified during a study of T cell responses to AZD1222 COVID-19 vaccine. Study-level findings and limits: The donors showed a predominance of white British ancestry and of females, with possible underestimation of clonal diversity. Regions 160-218 and 743-854 held dominance among vaccine-associated CD4 TCRs, which spanned spike. Scientists sampled the repertoires only once the peak T cell response had passed.

Concerning this clone: Its antigen is unknown.

CDR1 and CDR2 (germline): SGHNT, YYREEE (reference sequence). The CDR3 length is 15 residues. The V and J ends lost 4 bases and 0 bases, in that order; junction bases with no gene match: 5. Assay used: immunoSEQ multiplex PCR; TCRdb lists only in-frame clones, some missing. This table holds around 200,000 clones, roughly 93% found once. The V and J genes are TRBV5-4 and TRBJ2-7; 9 bases match TRBD1. This TCR was recovered from an adult in good health. Here the sequenced sample was peripheral blood, taken on day 0 of AZD1222 vaccination. CDR3 nucleotide sequence: TGTGCCAGCAGCCCGGCACAGGGGGCCTCCTACGAGCAGTACTTC. Protein sequence: CASSPAQGASYEQYF.